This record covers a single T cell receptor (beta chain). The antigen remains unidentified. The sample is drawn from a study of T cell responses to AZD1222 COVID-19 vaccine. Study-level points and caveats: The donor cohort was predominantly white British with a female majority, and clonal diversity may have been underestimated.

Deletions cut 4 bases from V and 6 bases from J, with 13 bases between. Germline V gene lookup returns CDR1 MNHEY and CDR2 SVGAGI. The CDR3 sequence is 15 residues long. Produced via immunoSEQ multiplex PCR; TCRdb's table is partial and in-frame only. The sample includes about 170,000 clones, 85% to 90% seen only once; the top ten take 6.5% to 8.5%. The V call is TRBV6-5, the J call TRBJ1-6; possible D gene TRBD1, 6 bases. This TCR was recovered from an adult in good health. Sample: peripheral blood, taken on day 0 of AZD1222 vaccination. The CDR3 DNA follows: TGTGCCAGCAGTTTGGGGGCGGTTATTAATTCACCCCTCCACTTT. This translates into CASSLGAVINSPLHF.